The T cell receptor (beta chain) under discussion was sequenced for a study of blood T cells in healthy people across ages. Study details: Template switching picked up about one barcoded beta molecule for each two T cells.

Primers used in a second PCR of roughly 7 to 11 cycles were a sample-barcoded 5' primer and a J-beta primer mix. Sequencing of every sample gave 2.5 million or more CDR3-containing paired-end reads. One entry per CDR3 protein results from TCRdb running MiXCR on the 5' RACE reads. The sample lists about 1.5 million distinct CDR3 sequences; approximately 42% were seen once. General observations from the study: Leaving the PBMCs unsorted stopped any conclusive comparison of naive versus antigen-experienced cells.

This CDR3 region has 15 residues. With respect to this clonotype: Its specificity is not known.

This rearrangement joins TRBV12-3 or TRBV12-4 to TRBJ2-5; 11 bases fit TRBD1. The tail of the sequence fits TRBJ2-7 better, so the J call may be wrong. The specimen sequenced was blood. The source of this sequence is a woman aged 18-35 years in good health. CDR3 nucleotides: TGTGCCAGCAGACCTGGACAGGGGGCGAGTAGCGAGCAGTACTTC. This translates into CASRPGQGASSEQYF.